The present entry profiles one T cell receptor beta chain with its context. This CDR3 is also generated by other DNA sequences in the sample. The sample is drawn from a study of blood T cell repertoires in COVID-19. Study as a whole: Sites in the United States, Italy and Spain provided acute and convalescent COVID-19 samples.

The CDR3 is 15 amino acids. The germline CDR1 and CDR2 sequences are MNHEY and SMNVEV (reference sequence). Trimming stripped 5 bases from V and 4 bases from J, with 15 bases between. Clones were sequenced by immunoSEQ multiplex PCR, and TCRdb holds only the in-frame ones, with some missing. The repertoire consists of approximately 360,000 clones, with 80% to 85% occurring once and the leading ten covering about 5.4%. The receptor was isolated from a woman aged 50 to 65 who had recovered from COVID-19. The chain couples TRBV27 to TRBJ1-5; the D is unclear. What was sequenced was PBMCs or T cells enriched from blood (not recorded which). The CDR3 reads CASSPTGGRNQPQHF. CDR3 DNA sequence: TGTGCCAGCAGTCCCACGGGCGGGAGGAATCAGCCCCAGCATTTT.